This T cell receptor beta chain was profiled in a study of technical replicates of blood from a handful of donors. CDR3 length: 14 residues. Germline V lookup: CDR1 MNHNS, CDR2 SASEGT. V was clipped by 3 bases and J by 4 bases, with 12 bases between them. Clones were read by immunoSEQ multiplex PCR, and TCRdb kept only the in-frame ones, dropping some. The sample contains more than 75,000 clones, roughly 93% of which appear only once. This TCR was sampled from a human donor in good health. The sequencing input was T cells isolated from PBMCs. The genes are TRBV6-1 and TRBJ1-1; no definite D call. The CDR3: CASSETGRATEAFF. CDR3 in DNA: TGTGCCAGCAGTGAGACCGGGCGGGCCACTGAAGCTTTCTTT.